A single sample is the source of the 20 T cell receptor beta chains below, sequenced in a study of T cells in Graves' hyperthyroidism and ophthalmopathy. Amplified TCR beta CDR3 regions came from RNA transcripts. The TCR CDR3 first-round RT-PCR relied on the HTBI primer set. One entry per CDR3 protein results from TCRdb running MiXCR on the multiplex PCR reads. The sample has about 610,000 distinct CDR3 sequences; roughly a sixth are singletons. Material: blood. These receptors all come from a middle-aged woman with Graves' ophthalmopathy.

The rearrangement links TRBV20-1 to TRBJ2-2; unclear D gene. Germline-derived CDR1 and CDR2 are DFQATT and SNEGSKA (reference sequence). Trimming shortened V by 7 bases and J by 2 bases, and 8 bases separated the two germline ends. The CDR3 sequence is 12 residues long. The CDR3 spells CSVKGNTGELFF. The CDR3 nucleotides read TGCAGTGTCAAGGGTAACACCGGGGAGCTGTTTTTT.

The chain employs TRBV5-5 and TRBJ2-7; tentative D call: TRBD1 (7 bases). The CDR3 is made up of 15 amino acids. From germline, CDR1 is SGHKS and CDR2 YYEKEE (reference sequence). Trimming stripped 3 bases from V and 7 bases from J, with 20 bases between. In DNA form, the CDR3 reads TGTGCCAGCAGCTGGGAGCTAGCAGGGGGAGGAGAGCAGTACTTC. This gives the protein CASSWELAGGGEQYF.

Remarks on this clonotype: A much larger clone sits a single nucleotide away, making a read error possible. CDR3 sequence reads: CASSEENGSYNEQFF. The CDR3, as DNA: TGTGCCAGCAGTGAAGAGAACGGCTCCTACAATGAGCAGTTCTTC. This sequence joins TRBV2 and TRBJ2-1; D not certain. Germline CDR1 reads SNHLY; CDR2 reads FYNNEI. CDR3 length: 15 amino acids. Between the trimmed V and J ends, which lost 1 base and 0 bases, there was a span of 7 bases.

The chain combines TRBV19 with TRBJ2-1, with D hard to call. Trimming stripped 3 bases from V and 3 bases from J, with 18 bases between. Per the germline V gene, CDR1 is LNHDA and CDR2 is SQIVND (reference sequence). This CDR3 is 17 amino acids long. This CDR3 is CASSIGPSLTVYNEQFF. CDR3 DNA: TGTGCCAGTAGTATCGGCCCGAGTCTCACCGTCTACAATGAGCAGTTCTTC.

The rearrangement joins TRBV7-9 to TRBJ2-1; 11 bases match TRBD1. The CDR3 length is 15 residues. Per the germline V gene, CDR1 is SEHNR and CDR2 is FQNEAQ (reference sequence). V dropped 5 bases and J dropped 3; count of bases not matched to a gene: 3. In DNA, the CDR3 is TGTGCCAGCAGCGGACAGGGGGCATTCTACAATGAGCAGTTCTTC. Its translation is CASSGQGAFYNEQFF.

This clonotype was observed at least ten times. The chain has TRBV6-4 and TRBJ1-1; 9 nucleotides agree with TRBD1. Trimming removed 4 bases from V and 2 bases from J; junction bases left unmatched: 2. CDR1 MRHNA and CDR2 SNTAGT come from the germline V gene. This CDR3 spans 14 amino acids. CDR3 nucleotides: TGTGCCAGCAGTGCGACAGGGGGAAACACTGAAGCTTTCTTT. Translation: CASSATGGNTEAFF.

This clonotype was detected ten times or more. V and J are TRBV12-3 or TRBV12-4 and TRBJ1-1; D may be TRBD1 (5 bases). V lost 4 bases and J 6 bases, leaving 15 bases between the germline ends. CDR3 length equals 14 residues. This CDR3 reads CASSYLTGRAEAFF. CDR3 coding DNA: TGTGCCAGCAGTTACCTCACAGGACGGGCTGAAGCTTTCTTT.

As to this clonotype: A single base separates this from a much larger clone, so it may be a read error. The chain carries TRBV7-2 and TRBJ2-7, with TRBD1 identical over 9 bases. Losses at the gene ends were 4 bases for V and 1 base for J; bases not matched to a gene: 11. CDR1 and CDR2 (germline): SGHTA, FQGNSA. This CDR3 spans 17 amino acids. The CDR3 loop reads CASSSEVWGQGSYEQYF. The CDR3 DNA reads as TGTGCCAGCAGCTCAGAAGTTTGGGGACAGGGATCCTACGAGCAGTACTTC. The entire variable domain, with the rest obtained from reference TRBV7-2 and TRBJ2-7, is as follows: GAGVSQSPSNKVTEKGKDVELRCDPISGHTALYWYRQSLGQGLEFLIYFQGNSAPDKSGLPSDRFSAERTGGSVSTLTIQRTQQEDSAVYLCASSSEVWGQGSYEQYFGPGTRLTVT.

The chain combines TRBV30 with TRBJ2-7, with a weak D call TRBD2 (5 bases). CDR1 and CDR2 (germline): GTSNPN, SVGIG (reference sequence). Trimming removed 2 bases at V and 0 bases at J, with 17 bases between. This CDR3 spans 16 amino acids. The DNA of the CDR3 is TGTGCCTGGAGTAAATTCCCAGTAGCGACCTCCTACGAGCAGTACTTC. Its protein is CAWSKFPVATSYEQYF.

The chain is built from TRBV28 and TRBJ1-5; a weak D match, TRBD1 (6 bases). Per germline, CDR1 MDHEN and CDR2 SYDVKM. V dropped 5 bases and J dropped 3 bases, with 14 bases sitting between them. There are 15 residues in the CDR3. For the CDR3, the DNA is TGTGCCAGCAGTAGGGGGGCAGCCTACAATCAGCCCCAGCATTTT. Translated: CASSRGAAYNQPQHF.

The chain recombines TRBV29-1 with TRBJ2-5, with D perhaps given as TRBD1 or TRBD2 (6 bases each). V lost 5 bases and J 5 bases, leaving 15 bases between the germline ends. The CDR3 has 13 amino acids. The germline V gene encodes CDR1 SQVTM and CDR2 ANQGSEA. The CDR3 spells CSVWGAPGETQYF. Here the CDR3 DNA reads TGCAGCGTTTGGGGGGCGCCCGGGGAGACCCAGTACTTC. Full variable domain (rest looked up from reference TRBV29-1 and TRBJ2-5): SAVISQKPSRDICQRGTSLTIQCQVDSQVTMMFWYRQQPGQSLTLIATANQGSEATYESGFVIDKFPISRPNLTFSTLTVSNMSPEDSSIYLCSVWGAPGETQYFGPGTRLLVL.

This clonotype was seen repeatedly, ten times or more. The gene calls are TRBV3-1 and TRBJ2-1; TRBD1 or TRBD2 may be the D gene (5 bases each). Germline V gene sequence: CDR1 LGHDT, CDR2 YNNKEL (reference sequence). This CDR3 region has 14 residues. The germline V and J ends were trimmed by 4 bases and 10 bases, with 17 bases remaining between them. This CDR3 reads CASSPNGARREQFF. The CDR3 region has the DNA TGTGCCAGCAGCCCCAACGGGGCTAGAAGGGAGCAGTTCTTC.

This clonotype came up many times. The chain combines TRBV20-1 with TRBJ2-1; 7 bases line up with TRBD2. Germline lookup yields CDR1 DFQATT and CDR2 SNEGSKA (reference sequence). The CDR3 has 11 amino acids. V shed 6 bases and J 7 bases; nucleotides not matched to a gene: 3. The CDR3, as DNA: TGCAGTGCCCCGCGGGGGAATGAGCAGTTCTTC. Protein sequence: CSAPRGNEQFF.

V is TRBV7-3 and J is TRBJ1-6; unclear D gene. Germline CDR1 is SGHTA and CDR2 is FQGTGA. V dropped 2 bases and J dropped 8 bases, with 4 bases sitting between them. This CDR3 has 12 residues. The CDR3 is CASSLHDSPLHF. DNA of the CDR3: TGTGCCAGCAGCTTACACGATTCACCCCTCCACTTT.

This chain uses TRBV5-1 with TRBJ2-2, with a tentative D call TRBD2 (5 bases). The V gene lost 3 bases and the J gene lost 6 bases, with 12 bases spanning the gap. Germline assignment: CDR1 SGHRS and CDR2 YFSETQ. The CDR3 sequence is 14 residues long. CDR3 sequence: CASSWVGEAGELFF. The CDR3 region has the DNA TGCGCCAGCAGCTGGGTGGGAGAGGCCGGGGAGCTGTTTTTT.

The chain combines TRBV29-1 with TRBJ2-2, with D hard to call. Germline V gives CDR1 SQVTM, CDR2 ANQGSEA. V shed 5 bases and J shed 1 base, with 5 bases lying between them. The CDR3 is 12 amino acids. The DNA for the CDR3 is TGCAGCGTTCAGAGGAACACCGGGGAGCTGTTTTTT. It yields the protein CSVQRNTGELFF.

This clonotype turned up a few times. Written as DNA, the CDR3 is TGTGCCAGCAGTCGCCGTCGGGATGAAAAACTGTTTTTT. Its translation is CASSRRRDEKLFF. The J gene is TRBJ1-4, the V gene TRBV3-1; D remains unclear. V was pared by 6 bases and J by 6 bases, with 11 bases between. The germline V gene encodes CDR1 LGHDT and CDR2 YNNKEL (reference sequence). There are 13 residues in the CDR3.

The chain recombines TRBV29-1 with TRBJ2-7, with 9 bases aligning to TRBD1. V dropped 5 bases and J dropped 2; count of bases not matched to a gene: 7. The CDR3 sequence is 14 residues long. CDR1 is SQVTM, CDR2 ANQGSEA, per germline. CDR3 coding DNA: TGCAGCGTTACCGGGACAGGGTTTCCCTACGAGCAGTACTTC. Translated: CSVTGTGFPYEQYF.

This clonotype was counted many times. The chain is built from TRBV3-1 and TRBJ1-6, with D possibly being TRBD1 (5 bases). Per germline, CDR1 LGHDT and CDR2 YNNKEL (reference sequence). The CDR3 loop spans 15 amino acids. V lost 0 bases and J lost 3, with 6 bases in between. The CDR3 region is CASSQDGGYNSPLHF. The CDR3 coding sequence is TGTGCCAGCAGCCAAGACGGGGGCTATAATTCACCCCTCCACTTT.

Many counts were recorded for this clonotype. J is TRBJ2-3 and V is TRBV20-1, with no clear D. V gave up 1 base and J gave up 2 bases, with 10 bases separating them. Germline values: CDR1 DFQATT, CDR2 SNEGSKA (reference sequence). This CDR3 comprises 14 residues. CDR3 DNA sequence: TGCAGTGCTAGAGTTGGTCAGAACACAGATACGCAGTATTTT. Protein sequence: CSARVGQNTDTQYF.